This is a list of T cell receptor beta chains from one sample in a study of Tregs in tolerant kidney transplant recipients. Repertoires were generated with immunoSEQ multiplex PCR, while TCRdb's copy carries only in-frame clones and drops some. The sample lists tens of thousands of clones, about 84% seen once, with about 23% in the top ten. The input for sequencing was CD8+ T cells from blood (PBMCs), taken 6 months after the transplant. Receptors originate from a human patient who received a combined kidney and bone marrow transplant. Some T cells could come from the graft donor. The CDR3 runs from the conserved cysteine through the conserved F or W. A D gene is named only where the DNA matches it firmly. Only part of the rows carry a size: once, few, many, or a class if the clone is expanded.

D gene: -; V gene: TRBV9; CDR3 length: 16; J gene: TRBJ2-1; clone size: few; CDR3 DNA: TGTGCCAGCAGCGTACGAGACTACCCTCAAGCGAATGAGCAGTTCTTC; CDR3 protein: CASSVRDYPQANEQFF
D gene: -; V gene: TRBV27; CDR3 length: 14; J gene: TRBJ2-1; clone size: -; CDR3 DNA: TGTGCCAGCAGAATACAGGGTCTCTACAATGAGCAGTTCTTC; CDR3 protein: CASRIQGLYNEQFF
D gene: TRBD1; V gene: TRBV9; CDR3 length: 16; J gene: TRBJ2-1; clone size: -; CDR3 DNA: TGTGCCAGCAGCAGTCTAGAGGGGGCTAGCCACAATGAGCAGTTCTTC; CDR3 protein: CASSSLEGASHNEQFF
D gene: -; V gene: TRBV6-1; CDR3 length: 11; J gene: TRBJ2-1; clone size: few; CDR3 DNA: TGTGCCAGCAGTGTATACAATGAGCAGTTCTTC; CDR3 protein: CASSVYNEQFF
D gene: TRBD2; V gene: TRBV5-4; CDR3 length: 14; J gene: TRBJ2-1; clone size: -; CDR3 DNA: TGTGCCAGCAGTTGGGGGGGTAGGGGAGGGGAGCAGTTCTTC; CDR3 protein: CASSWGGRGGEQFF
D gene: -; V gene: TRBV4-3; CDR3 length: 15; J gene: TRBJ2-5; clone size: -; CDR3 DNA: TGCGCCAGCAGCTCGACGGGACTGCCCCAAGAGACCCAGTACTTC; CDR3 protein: CASSSTGLPQETQYF
D gene: -; V gene: TRBV30; CDR3 length: 12; J gene: TRBJ1-2; clone size: -; CDR3 DNA: TGTGCCTGGAGCCCAACAGGGCCCGGCTACACCTTC; CDR3 protein: CAWSPTGPGYTF
D gene: TRBD2; V gene: TRBV4-3; CDR3 length: 16; J gene: TRBJ2-3; clone size: -; CDR3 DNA: TGCGCCAGCAGCCAAGAGACCGCGGGAGTTTTAGATACGCAGTATTTT; CDR3 protein: CASSQETAGVLDTQYF
D gene: TRBD1; V gene: TRBV9; CDR3 length: 16; J gene: TRBJ2-2; clone size: -; CDR3 DNA: TGTGCCAGCAGCCCTTCCGGGACAGGGGATGGCGGGGAGCTGTTTTTT; CDR3 protein: CASSPSGTGDGGELFF
D gene: -; V gene: TRBV5-6; CDR3 length: 13; J gene: TRBJ2-7; clone size: -; CDR3 DNA: TGTGCCAGCAGCTTGGCCGGCTCCTACGAGCAGTACTTC; CDR3 protein: CASSLAGSYEQYF
D gene: -; V gene: TRBV27; CDR3 length: 13; J gene: TRBJ2-6; clone size: once; CDR3 DNA: TGTGCCAGCAGCCTCTCTGGGGCCAACGTCCTGACTTTC; CDR3 protein: CASSLSGANVLTF
D gene: -; V gene: TRBV6-5; CDR3 length: 14; J gene: TRBJ1-5; clone size: -; CDR3 DNA: TGTGCCAGCAGTTCTACAGGGCTAGGTCAGCCCCAGCATTTT; CDR3 protein: CASSSTGLGQPQHF
D gene: -; V gene: TRBV7-3; CDR3 length: 13; J gene: TRBJ1-2; clone size: few; CDR3 DNA: TGTGCCAGCAGCTTAGATTCTGCGGCTGGCTACACCTTC; CDR3 protein: CASSLDSAAGYTF
D gene: TRBD1; V gene: TRBV15; CDR3 length: 16; J gene: TRBJ2-1; clone size: -; CDR3 DNA: TGTGCCACCAGCAGATTAGGACAGGGGATTTTTGATGAGCAGTTCTTC; CDR3 protein: CATSRLGQGIFDEQFF
D gene: -; V gene: TRBV4-1; CDR3 length: 15; J gene: TRBJ1-2; clone size: -; CDR3 DNA: TGCGCCAGCAGCCACGCGACAGTTCTGTCCTATGGCTACACCTTC; CDR3 protein: CASSHATVLSYGYTF
D gene: -; V gene: TRBV25-1; CDR3 length: 14; J gene: TRBJ2-7; clone size: -; CDR3 DNA: TGTGCCAGCAGTGTGAAGGGGGTCCTGGTTGAGCAGTACTTC; CDR3 protein: CASSVKGVLVEQYF
D gene: -; V gene: TRBV6-5; CDR3 length: 12; J gene: TRBJ2-3; clone size: -; CDR3 DNA: TGTGCCAGCAGACACGGAGCAGATACGCAGTATTTT; CDR3 protein: CASRHGADTQYF
D gene: TRBD1; V gene: TRBV4-1; CDR3 length: 16; J gene: TRBJ1-6; clone size: -; CDR3 DNA: TGCGCCAGCAGCCAAGACCCCGGGGACAGGGGGAGGCCCCTCCACTTT; CDR3 protein: CASSQDPGDRGRPLHF
D gene: TRBD1; V gene: TRBV4-3; CDR3 length: 16; J gene: TRBJ2-5; clone size: -; CDR3 DNA: TGCGCCAGCAGCCAAGAAGGGATAGGGACAGAAGAGACCCAGTACTTC; CDR3 protein: CASSQEGIGTEETQYF
D gene: -; V gene: TRBV5-6; CDR3 length: 16; J gene: TRBJ1-1; clone size: -; CDR3 DNA: TGTGCCAGCAGCTTGGGTCGCGGGACTGTGAACACTGAAGCTTTCTTT; CDR3 protein: CASSLGRGTVNTEAFF
D gene: TRBD2; V gene: TRBV11-2; CDR3 length: 15; J gene: TRBJ2-1; clone size: -; CDR3 DNA: TGTGCCAGCAGCCCGCTAGCGGGCGACGGCAATGAGCAGTTCTTC; CDR3 protein: CASSPLAGDGNEQFF
D gene: -; V gene: TRBV4-2; CDR3 length: 17; J gene: TRBJ2-3; clone size: -; CDR3 DNA: TGTGCCAGCAGCCAAGGAAGAGGGGGACATAGCACAGATACGCAGTATTTT; CDR3 protein: CASSQGRGGHSTDTQYF
D gene: TRBD2; V gene: TRBV4-2; CDR3 length: 17; J gene: TRBJ2-7; clone size: -; CDR3 DNA: TGTGCCAGCAGCCAAGAAGGGGTTGGGGGGGAATACTACGAGCAGTACTTC; CDR3 protein: CASSQEGVGGEYYEQYF
D gene: -; V gene: TRBV5-1; CDR3 length: 15; J gene: TRBJ2-3; clone size: -; CDR3 DNA: TGCGCCAGCAGCTTGCGGGGGGCTCTCACAGATACGCAGTATTTT; CDR3 protein: CASSLRGALTDTQYF
D gene: -; V gene: TRBV4-3; CDR3 length: 14; J gene: TRBJ2-1; clone size: -; CDR3 DNA: TGCGCCAGCAGCCAAGATTCCAGGGGATATGAGCAGTTCTTC; CDR3 protein: CASSQDSRGYEQFF
D gene: TRBD2; V gene: TRBV19; CDR3 length: 13; J gene: TRBJ2-7; clone size: -; CDR3 DNA: TGTGCCAGTAGTATAAGCGGGGGATTCGAGCAGTACTTC; CDR3 protein: CASSISGGFEQYF
D gene: TRBD2; V gene: TRBV4-3; CDR3 length: 17; J gene: TRBJ2-3; clone size: -; CDR3 DNA: TGCGCCAGCAGTGACGGGACTAGCGGGGGTCGCACAGATACGCAGTATTTT; CDR3 protein: CASSDGTSGGRTDTQYF
D gene: -; V gene: TRBV7-8; CDR3 length: 15; J gene: TRBJ2-3; clone size: few; CDR3 DNA: TGTGCCAGCACCCCGGGCGGGGGCGGCACAGATACGCAGTATTTT; CDR3 protein: CASTPGGGGTDTQYF
D gene: TRBD2; V gene: TRBV7-6; CDR3 length: 18; J gene: TRBJ2-3; clone size: -; CDR3 DNA: TGTGCCAGCAGCCTGACTAGCGGGACTAAAACTAGCACAGATACGCAGTATTTT; CDR3 protein: CASSLTSGTKTSTDTQYF
D gene: TRBD2; V gene: TRBV27; CDR3 length: 13; J gene: TRBJ2-7; clone size: -; CDR3 DNA: TGTGCCAGCAGTCACGGACTAGCTTACGAGCAGTACTTC; CDR3 protein: CASSHGLAYEQYF
D gene: -; V gene: TRBV28; CDR3 length: 12; J gene: TRBJ2-7; clone size: once; CDR3 DNA: TGTGCCAGCAGTTTCAGTTCGAACGAGCAGTACTTC; CDR3 protein: CASSFSSNEQYF
D gene: TRBD1; V gene: TRBV5-4; CDR3 length: 14; J gene: TRBJ1-1; clone size: -; CDR3 DNA: TGTGCCAGCAGCTTAGGGGGCACGAACACTGAAGCTTTCTTT; CDR3 protein: CASSLGGTNTEAFF
D gene: TRBD1; V gene: TRBV25-1; CDR3 length: 13; J gene: TRBJ2-3; clone size: -; CDR3 DNA: TGTGCCATCGGACAGGGTGACGCAGATACGCAGTATTTT; CDR3 protein: CAIGQGDADTQYF
D gene: TRBD2; V gene: TRBV7-9; CDR3 length: 14; J gene: TRBJ2-1; clone size: -; CDR3 DNA: TGTGCCAGCAGCTTAGAACTAGCGTACAATGAGCAGTTCTTC; CDR3 protein: CASSLELAYNEQFF
D gene: -; V gene: TRBV11-2; CDR3 length: 15; J gene: TRBJ2-5; clone size: few; CDR3 DNA: TGTGCCAGCAGCTTAGATGCGAGGCAGCAAGAGACCCAGTACTTC; CDR3 protein: CASSLDARQQETQYF
D gene: -; V gene: TRBV19; CDR3 length: 12; J gene: TRBJ1-1; clone size: -; CDR3 DNA: TGTGCCAGTATTCAGGGGAGCACTGAAGCTTTCTTT; CDR3 protein: CASIQGSTEAFF
D gene: TRBD1; V gene: TRBV4-3; CDR3 length: 15; J gene: TRBJ2-7; clone size: -; CDR3 DNA: TGCGCCAGCAGCCAAGATTACAGGGGGCCGGGCGAGCAGTACTTC; CDR3 protein: CASSQDYRGPGEQYF
D gene: TRBD2; V gene: TRBV19; CDR3 length: 14; J gene: TRBJ2-1; clone size: once; CDR3 DNA: TGTGCCAGTAGTACTAGCGGGGGTTACAATGAGCAGTTCTTC; CDR3 protein: CASSTSGGYNEQFF
D gene: -; V gene: TRBV29-1; CDR3 length: 11; J gene: TRBJ2-7; clone size: -; CDR3 DNA: TGCAGCGTCTTCACTGGGAGCGAGCAGTACTTC; CDR3 protein: CSVFTGSEQYF
D gene: -; V gene: TRBV27; CDR3 length: 14; J gene: TRBJ1-1; clone size: -; CDR3 DNA: TGTGCCAGCAGTTTAGTGGGGCCGAACACTGAAGCTTTCTTT; CDR3 protein: CASSLVGPNTEAFF
D gene: TRBD2; V gene: TRBV27; CDR3 length: 18; J gene: TRBJ2-6; clone size: -; CDR3 DNA: TGTGCCAGCACTTCGACTAGCGGGGGGTTCGGTGGGGCCAACGTCCTGACTTTC; CDR3 protein: CASTSTSGGFGGANVLTF
D gene: TRBD1; V gene: TRBV13; CDR3 length: 15; J gene: TRBJ1-2; clone size: -; CDR3 DNA: TGTGCCAGCAGCGGAGAGCAGGACAGGGACTATGGCTACACCTTC; CDR3 protein: CASSGEQDRDYGYTF
D gene: TRBD2; V gene: TRBV7-9; CDR3 length: 17; J gene: TRBJ2-3; clone size: -; CDR3 DNA: TGTGCCAGCAGCCGTGAACGCGGGGGTTTAAGGACAGATACGCAGTATTTT; CDR3 protein: CASSRERGGLRTDTQYF
D gene: -; V gene: TRBV27; CDR3 length: 17; J gene: TRBJ2-3; clone size: -; CDR3 DNA: TGTGCCAGCACCCACCGGGTAGCGGCCGGACCCACAGATACGCAGTATTTT; CDR3 protein: CASTHRVAAGPTDTQYF
D gene: TRBD1; V gene: TRBV2; CDR3 length: 13; J gene: TRBJ2-7; clone size: -; CDR3 DNA: TGTGCCAGCGATCAGGGGGCTTACTACGAGCAGTACTTC; CDR3 protein: CASDQGAYYEQYF
D gene: -; V gene: TRBV7-2; CDR3 length: 15; J gene: TRBJ2-5; clone size: -; CDR3 DNA: TGTGCCAGCAGCTTATTAGGAACAGTTCAAGAGACCCAGTACTTC; CDR3 protein: CASSLLGTVQETQYF
D gene: -; V gene: TRBV11-2; CDR3 length: 15; J gene: TRBJ2-7; clone size: -; CDR3 DNA: TGTGCCAGCAGCTTTGTCGGGGGGCCTGGGTGGGAGCAGTACTTC; CDR3 protein: CASSFVGGPGWEQYF
D gene: TRBD1; V gene: TRBV7-8; CDR3 length: 14; J gene: TRBJ2-1; clone size: -; CDR3 DNA: TGTGCCAGCAGCGAGACAGGGAATGTCAATGAGCAGTTCTTC; CDR3 protein: CASSETGNVNEQFF
D gene: TRBD2; V gene: TRBV9; CDR3 length: 15; J gene: TRBJ2-7; clone size: -; CDR3 DNA: TGTGCCAGCAGCGGAGGCTTAGCGGGGGTCTACGAGCAGTACTTC; CDR3 protein: CASSGGLAGVYEQYF
D gene: TRBD2; V gene: TRBV13; CDR3 length: 17; J gene: TRBJ2-3; clone size: -; CDR3 DNA: TGTGCCAGCAGCCAAGAACCGGGACTAGCGGACACAGATACGCAGTATTTT; CDR3 protein: CASSQEPGLADTDTQYF
D gene: TRBD2; V gene: TRBV11-2; CDR3 length: 16; J gene: TRBJ2-2; clone size: -; CDR3 DNA: TGTGCCAGCAGCTCGTGGACTAGCGCGAACACCGGGGAGCTGTTTTTT; CDR3 protein: CASSSWTSANTGELFF
D gene: -; V gene: TRBV4-3; CDR3 length: 15; J gene: TRBJ1-2; clone size: -; CDR3 DNA: TGCGCCAGCAGCCAAGATATCATGCGTGCGGGAGGCTACACCTTC; CDR3 protein: CASSQDIMRAGGYTF
D gene: TRBD1; V gene: TRBV29-1; CDR3 length: 13; J gene: TRBJ2-7; clone size: -; CDR3 DNA: TGCAGCGCCTCACAGGGGGCGATAGACGAGCAGTACTTC; CDR3 protein: CSASQGAIDEQYF
D gene: TRBD1; V gene: TRBV25-1; CDR3 length: 15; J gene: TRBJ1-1; clone size: few; CDR3 DNA: TGTGCCAGCAGCACCACAGGGGGCGCAGGCACTGAAGCTTTCTTT; CDR3 protein: CASSTTGGAGTEAFF
D gene: TRBD1; V gene: TRBV7-3; CDR3 length: 18; J gene: TRBJ2-3; clone size: -; CDR3 DNA: TGTGCCAGCAGCTCTACGGAGTCGGGGACAGGAAACACAGATACGCAGTATTTT; CDR3 protein: CASSSTESGTGNTDTQYF